Below, one TCR beta chain is given with its context. Its antigen is as yet unknown. Libraries were prepared by immunoSEQ multiplex PCR; TCRdb keeps only in-frame clonotypes and omits some of them. The sample includes tens of thousands of clones, just under 95% of them seen just once. On the day of bone marrow donation, the related graft donor provided peripheral blood. The data were taken from a study of T cells after posttransplantation cyclophosphamide. Notes on the study in general: Donor CD8+ memory clones often dominated recipient blood repertoires at later times. Skin or GI-infiltrating T cells shared few TRB sequences with blood.

The CDR3 sequence is 17 residues long. CDR1 is MGHRA and CDR2 is YSYEKL in the germline V gene. The V end was cut by 2 bases, the J end by 0 bases, with 14 bases between. The rearrangement links TRBV4-1 to TRBJ1-3, with D hard to call. Sequenced material: PBMCs. The clonotype originates from a woman under 40 in good health and a related stem cell transplant donor. The CDR3 sequence: CASSQFPRRRSGNTIYF. CDR3 bases: TGCGCCAGCAGCCAATTCCCGAGGCGTCGCTCTGGAAACACCATATATTTT.